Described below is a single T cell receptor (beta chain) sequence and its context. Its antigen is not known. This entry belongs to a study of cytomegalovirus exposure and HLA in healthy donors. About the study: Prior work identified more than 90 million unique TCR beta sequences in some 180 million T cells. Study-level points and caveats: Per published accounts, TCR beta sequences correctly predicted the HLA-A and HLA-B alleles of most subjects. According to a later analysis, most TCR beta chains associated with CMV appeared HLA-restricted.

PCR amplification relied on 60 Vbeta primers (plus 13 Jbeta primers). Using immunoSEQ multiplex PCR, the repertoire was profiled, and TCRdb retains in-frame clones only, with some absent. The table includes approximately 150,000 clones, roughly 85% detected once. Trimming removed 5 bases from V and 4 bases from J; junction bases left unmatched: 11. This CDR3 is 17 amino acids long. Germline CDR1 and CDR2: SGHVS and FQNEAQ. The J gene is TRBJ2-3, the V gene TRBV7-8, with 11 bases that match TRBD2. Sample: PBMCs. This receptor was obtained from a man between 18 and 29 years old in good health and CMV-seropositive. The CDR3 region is CASSPPILAGGSDTQYF. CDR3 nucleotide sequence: TGTGCCAGCAGCCCACCTATCTTAGCGGGAGGGTCAGATACGCAGTATTTT.